Included here is one TCR beta chain sequence, with context. The target antigen is unknown. The V gene end was trimmed by 6 bases and the J gene end by 5 bases; junction bases not matched to a gene: 5. Germline-derived CDR1 and CDR2 are SNHLY and FYNNEI. The CDR3 totals 16 residues. These data are taken from a study of cytomegalovirus exposure and HLA in healthy donors. Study results and limitations: According to an earlier analysis, most TCR beta V segments yielded productive rearrangements about 90% or about 30% of the time.

PCR was performed using 60 Vbeta and 13 Jbeta primers. Produced via immunoSEQ multiplex PCR; TCRdb's table is partial and in-frame only. The sample has around 80,000 clones, roughly four fifths seen once. The sequence came from a man aged 35 to 55 in good health and CMV-seronegative. V is TRBV2 and J is TRBJ2-2; 14 bases are shared with TRBD2. Input material: PBMCs. The CDR3 loop reads CASSRTSGRSTGELFF. The CDR3 coding sequence is TGTGCCAGCAGCAGGACTAGCGGGAGGTCGACCGGGGAGCTGTTTTTT.